The present TCR beta chain was sequenced within a study of molecular identifiers for immune sequencing clone quantification. Naive CD8 T cells were picked out by sorting for CD8+CD4-CCR7+CD45RA+. TCRdb analysed the PCR reads with MiXCR anew, one entry per CDR3 protein. The data hold around 480,000 distinct CDR3 sequences, with roughly 23% observed a single time. Germline V gene lookup returns CDR1 DFQATT and CDR2 SNEGSKA (reference sequence). The CDR3 contains 14 residues. A remark on this clonotype: Its specificity is not known. At one of its ends the junction is not consistent with the germline gene, which may arise from a read error.

Findings and limits, study-wide: Over 98% of effector molecules, but under 1% in naive cells, were held by clones with more than 20 RNA copies.

This chain links TRBV20-1 with TRBJ2-7, with D perhaps TRBD2 (6 bases). The sequenced material came from naive CD8+ T cells from blood, with Jurkat cell RNA spiked in. Subset defined: FACS-sorted CD8+CD4-CCR7+CD45RA+ naive T cells. This TCR derives from a human donor in good health. Some libraries in this study had Jurkat cell RNA spiked in. The CDR3 sequence: CSARVVGPGYERDF. The CDR3 DNA sequence: TGCAGTGCTAGAGTTGTGGGACCCGGCTACGAGCGGGACTTC.